The clone carrying this T cell receptor beta chain was recorded many times. The antigen is unknown. All of the isolated RNA was reverse transcribed, so expressed TCRB transcripts were sequenced. Measured with immunoSEQ multiplex PCR; TCRdb has only the in-frame clones, and not every one. The sample carries 300,000 to 350,000 clones, approximately 12% recorded once. The data originate from a study of beta chain features in type 1 diabetes. Study-level findings and limits: Researchers report that Type 1 diabetes patients had moderately but significantly shorter TCRB CDR3s across all four CD4+ subsets.

Germline loops: CDR1 SNHLY, CDR2 FYNNEI. The length of the CDR3 is 12 residues. V lost 5 bases and J 3 bases, leaving 8 bases between the germline ends. The rearrangement links TRBV2 to TRBJ2-7; the D gene is possibly TRBD1 (5 bases). The sample consisted of naive CD4+ T cells from blood. The sequence was collected from a woman between 18 and 29 years old with type 1 diabetes. CDR3 nucleotides: TGTGCCAGCAGTACAGGCTACTACGAGCAGTACGTC. Protein sequence: CASSTGYYEQYV.